The sequence of this T cell receptor beta chain was determined in a study of shared T cell receptors in the human thymus. Data came from immunoSEQ multiplex PCR; TCRdb stores just in-frame clones and leaves some out. The table has hundreds of thousands of clones, more than 70% seen once. Germline trimming cut 4 bases from V and 1 base from J; bases unmatched to any gene: 4. The CDR3 covers 15 residues. Looked up from germline, CDR1 is SGHVT and CDR2 is SQSDAQ. These same data were also listed under a study on human thymus T cells.

The receptor's source is a boy under two years old with a congenital heart defect. The sequencing input was thymocytes. The gene calls are TRBV7-4 and TRBJ1-1; 9 bases match TRBD1. The CDR3 DNA is TGTGCCAGCAGCTCCCGACAGGGGGAGAACACTGAAGCTTTCTTT. As protein: CASSSRQGENTEAFF.